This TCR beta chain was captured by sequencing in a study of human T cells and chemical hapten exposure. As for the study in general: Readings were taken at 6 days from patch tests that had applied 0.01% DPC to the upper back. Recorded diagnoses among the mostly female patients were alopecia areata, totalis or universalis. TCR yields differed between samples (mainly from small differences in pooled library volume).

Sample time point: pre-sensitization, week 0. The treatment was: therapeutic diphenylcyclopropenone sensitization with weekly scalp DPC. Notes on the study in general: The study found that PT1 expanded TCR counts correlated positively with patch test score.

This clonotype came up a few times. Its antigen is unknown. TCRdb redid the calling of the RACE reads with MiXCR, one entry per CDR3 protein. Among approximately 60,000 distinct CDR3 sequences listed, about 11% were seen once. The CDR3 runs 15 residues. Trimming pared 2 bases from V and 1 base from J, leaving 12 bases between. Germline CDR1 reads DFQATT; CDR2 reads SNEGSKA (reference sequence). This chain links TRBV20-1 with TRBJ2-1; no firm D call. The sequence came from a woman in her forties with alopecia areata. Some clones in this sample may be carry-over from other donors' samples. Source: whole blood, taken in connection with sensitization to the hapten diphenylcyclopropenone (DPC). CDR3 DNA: TGCAGTGCTAGATTTGTATCCAGATCCTACAATGAGCAGTTCTTC. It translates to CSARFVSRSYNEQFF.